This T cell receptor (beta chain) derives from a study of blood T cell repertoires in COVID-19. Study in general: Whether acute or convalescent, the COVID-19 samples came from the United States, Italy and Spain. T cells, B-cell-depleted T cells, or PBMCs provided the cDNA or gDNA that served as material.

The ends lost 7 bases at V and 4 bases at J; junction bases unmatched: 5. Germline loops: CDR1 SQVTM, CDR2 ANQGSEA. CDR3 size: 13 residues. Original analysis: Reference gene primer amplification gave nucleated cell count estimates. Only in-frame clones appear in the TCRdb table, and some are missing; sequencing was by immunoSEQ multiplex PCR. V and J calls and clone size are those listed in that table; D and trimming were worked out from the DNA. The sample consists of roughly 100,000 clones, around nine tenths of them appearing once. The receptor was derived from a man aged 50 or older with active COVID-19. The sequenced material came from peripheral blood. The chain recombines TRBV29-1 with TRBJ2-2, with 8 bases aligning to TRBD2. The CDR3 region is CSAGTRLTGELFF. The CDR3 bases are TGCAGCGCCGGGACTAGACTCACCGGGGAGCTGTTTTTT.